This TCR beta chain was identified in a study of T-cell memory formation after mild COVID-19. Study summary: TCR clusters largely stayed donor specific.

TCRdb itself ran the 5' RACE reads through MiXCR, one entry per CDR3 protein. The sample records about 340,000 distinct CDR3 sequences, 20% to 25% being singletons. The CDR3 length is 15 residues. After removal of 3 bases from V and 9 bases from J, the junction contained 8 bases not matched to a gene. CDR1 LGHNA and CDR2 YNFKEQ come from the germline V gene. This receptor was taken from a man aged 18 to 30 who had mild COVID-19 (a few samples of this study predate the infection). Cell type and time point are not known. Sequencing used PBMCs or a T cell subset sorted from them (not recorded which). The chain is built from TRBV4-2 and TRBJ1-6, with 7 bases matching TRBD1. The CDR3 sequence: CASSQETGLSSPLHF. The CDR3 DNA reads as TGTGCCAGCAGCCAGGAGACAGGGCTAAGTTCACCCCTCCACTTT.